What follows are 27 T cell receptor beta chains derived from one specimen sequenced in a study of regulatory T cells in long-lasting Graves disease (dated by TCRdb to about 2021). Library method: multiplex PCR. Reads for this sample came from an Illumina HiSeq 4000. TCR beta libraries were built with iRepertoire HTBI primers and Arm-PCR amplification of CDR3 regions. TCRdb reran the public reads through fastp at Q25 and MiXCR, keeping productive beta chains. One record per CDR3 amino acid sequence lists the most common genes and DNA. The sample data list around 420,000 distinct CDR3 sequences, and 15% of these were observed just once. The leading ten clones occupy approximately 22% of the sample. Per the publication, the time point label means: newly diagnosed GD, antithyroid drugs for less than 3 months. RNA was extracted from PBMCs in TRIzol for both TCR sequencing and RNA sequencing. This specimen was peripheral blood mononuclear cells (PBMCs), taken at new diagnosis, from a patient treated with antithyroid drugs. Receptors originate from a female donor with Graves disease.

This clonotype appeared many times. The genes are TRBV12-5 and TRBJ2-5; perhaps TRBD2 as D (6 bases). Between the trimmed V and J ends, which lost 7 bases and 5 bases, there was a span of 14 bases. CDR1 LGHNT and CDR2 FRNRAP come from the germline V gene. The CDR3 runs 13 residues. The CDR3 coding sequence is TGTGCTAGTGCTGACATGGGGAGGGAGACCCAGTACTTC. Translating it yields CASADMGRETQYF.

This clonotype has at least ten counts. V and J are TRBV12-3 or TRBV12-4 and TRBJ1-1; D is possibly TRBD1 (6 bases). V was trimmed by 2 bases and J by 4 bases, leaving 11 bases between them. The CDR3 loop spans 14 amino acids. The CDR3 coding sequence is TGTGCCAGCAGTTTAATGTGGGGGGCCACTGAAGCTTTCTTT. Translation: CASSLMWGATEAFF.

The gene calls are TRBV24-1 and TRBJ2-2, with 10 bases identical to TRBD1. Trimming removed 4 bases from V and 5 bases from J; junction bases left unmatched: 6. This CDR3 is 16 amino acids long. The germline V gene has CDR1 KGHDR and CDR2 SFDVKD. The CDR3 nucleotides read TGTGCCACCAGTGACGGGACAGGGGTACGGACCGGGGAGCTGTTTTTT. This codes for CATSDGTGVRTGELFF.

This clonotype was recorded a few times. The chain couples TRBV9 to TRBJ1-5; D is perhaps TRBD1 (5 bases). The germline gives CDR1 SGDLS, CDR2 YYNGEE. The CDR3 extends over 14 amino acids. V shed 3 bases and J shed 6 bases, with 13 bases lying between them. CDR3 sequence reads: CASSGGGGTQPQHF. CDR3 coding DNA: TGTGCCAGCAGCGGCGGGGGAGGGACTCAGCCCCAGCATTTT.

This clonotype was counted ten times or more. The chain employs TRBV6-2 or TRBV6-3 and TRBJ1-1, with D possibly TRBD1 on 5 matching bases. The germline CDR1 and CDR2 sequences are MNHEY and SVGEGT. V was shortened by 2 bases and J by 0 bases, with 7 bases between the two germline ends. The CDR3 runs 14 residues. The chain's CDR3 is CASSYDSMNTEAFF. CDR3 DNA sequence: TGTGCCAGCAGTTACGACAGTATGAACACTGAAGCTTTCTTT.

The chain is built from TRBV19 and TRBJ1-2; 7 nucleotides align to TRBD1. Germline V CDR1 and CDR2: LNHDA, SQIVND (reference sequence). The CDR3 loop spans 15 amino acids. The junction had 3 bases not matched to a gene; V was cut back by 0 bases and J by 2 bases. CDR3 region: CASSIDGTVNYGYTF. In DNA form, the CDR3 reads TGTGCCAGTAGTATAGACGGGACAGTCAACTATGGCTACACCTTC.

This clonotype appeared many times. The chain joins TRBV2 to TRBJ1-1; tentative D call: TRBD1 (5 bases). This CDR3 contains 13 residues. V was cut by 7 bases and J by 10 bases, with 19 bases left in between. Germline lookup yields CDR1 SNHLY and CDR2 FYNNEI. CDR3: CASTYSGPTGAFF. DNA for the CDR3: TGTGCCAGCACCTACTCCGGGCCTACAGGAGCTTTCTTT.

V is TRBV7-9 and J is TRBJ1-5; D call uncertain. The V gene lost 5 bases and the J gene lost 8 bases, with 19 bases spanning the gap. CDR1 is SEHNR and CDR2 is FQNEAQ in the germline V gene (reference sequence). The CDR3 contains 15 residues. This CDR3 reads CASSLSTEGSEPQHF. CDR3 in DNA: TGTGCCAGCAGCCTCTCGACTGAGGGTTCGGAGCCCCAGCATTTT.

This clonotype was seen at least ten times. The rearrangement joins TRBV11-2 to TRBJ2-2; perhaps TRBD1 as D (6 bases). V shed 5 bases and J shed 3 bases, with 19 bases lying between them. The CDR3 has 17 amino acids. Looked up from germline, CDR1 is SGHAT and CDR2 is FQNNGV. Here the CDR3 DNA reads TGTGCCAGCAGCCGGCCAATTACAGGGTCGGACACCGGGGAGCTGTTTTTT. Translating it yields CASSRPITGSDTGELFF.

This clonotype was recorded at least ten times. The J gene is TRBJ1-2, the V gene TRBV20-1; possible D gene TRBD1, 6 bases. The length of the CDR3 is 14 residues. Germline CDR1 DFQATT, CDR2 SNEGSKA (reference sequence). V lost 6 bases to trimming and J lost 3 bases, with 17 bases between them. CDR3 nucleotide sequence: TGCAGTGCCCGCGGGCAGGGGAGGCACTATGGCTACACCTTC. It specifies CSARGQGRHYGYTF.

This chain uses TRBV7-9 with TRBJ2-5; 10 bases fit TRBD1. J gave up 4 bases and V 4 bases, and 6 bases lay outside the gene matches. In germline, CDR1 is SEHNR, CDR2 FQNEAQ (reference sequence). The CDR3 length is 15 residues. CDR3 in DNA: TGTGCCAGCAGCTCCCGGGACAGGGGCGCAGAGACCCAGTACTTC. Its protein product is CASSSRDRGAETQYF.

The rearrangement joins TRBV4-1 to TRBJ1-6, with D tentatively TRBD1 (5 bases). Per the germline V gene, CDR1 is MGHRA and CDR2 is YSYEKL. The CDR3 is 16 residues long. The V end lost 0 bases, the J end lost 7 bases, and 13 bases lay between the germline ends. The DNA of the CDR3 is TGCGCCAGCAGCCAAGAAAGGGGCGGGTTCAATTCACCCCTCCACTTT. Residues: CASSQERGGFNSPLHF.

This clonotype was counted ten times or more. The V gene is TRBV2, the J gene TRBJ1-3; D might be TRBD1 (5 bases). This CDR3 has 15 amino acids. V was pared by 1 base and J by 3 bases, with 10 bases between. Germline lookup yields CDR1 SNHLY and CDR2 FYNNEI. The CDR3 bases are TGTGCCAGCAGTGAAGGAGCAGGGATTGGAAACACCATATATTTT. This codes for CASSEGAGIGNTIYF.

The DNA for the CDR3 is TGTGCCAGCAGTCTTCAACAAACAGGGGCTGGAAACACCATATATTTT. Translating it yields CASSLQQTGAGNTIYF. The genes are TRBV28 and TRBJ1-3, with 7 bases fitting TRBD1. This CDR3 contains 16 residues. Trimming took 5 bases from V and 2 from J; bases not matched to a gene: 9. Per the germline V gene, CDR1 is MDHEN and CDR2 is SYDVKM.

V gene TRBV20-1 combines with J gene TRBJ1-2, with TRBD1 identical over 12 bases. CDR1 DFQATT and CDR2 SNEGSKA come from the germline V gene (reference sequence). CDR3 length: 18 amino acids. The junction had 12 bases not matched to a gene; V was cut back by 2 bases and J by 2 bases. CDR3 bases: TGCAGTGCTAGACCGGGACAGGGGGCGGGAATGGGGAACTATGGCTACACCTTC. Protein: CSARPGQGAGMGNYGYTF.

This clonotype has only a few counts. The CDR3 bases are TGTGCCATCAAGGTTCAGTTGAGCACCGGGGAGCTGTTTTTT. It codes for CAIKVQLSTGELFF. This chain uses TRBV10-3 with TRBJ2-2; D gene ambiguous. Germline CDR1 and CDR2: ENHRY and SYGVKD. The CDR3 totals 14 residues. V was clipped by 7 bases and J by 4 bases, with 13 bases between them.

This clonotype was counted a few times. An end of the junction does not agree with germline; a read error may underlie this. The chain combines TRBV10-3 with TRBJ2-3; the match to TRBD2 covers 8 bases. This CDR3 has 16 residues. Germline CDR1 ENHRY, CDR2 SYGVKD. CDR3 coding DNA: TGTGCCGTCAGCGGGGGAGCGCAACCTAGCACAGATACGCAGTATTTT. It encodes CAVSGGAQPSTDTQYF.

The sample holds many counts of this clonotype. This rearrangement joins TRBV9 to TRBJ2-2, with no clear D. The CDR3 spans 12 residues. Germline CDR1 and CDR2: SGDLS and YYNGEE. V was shortened by 0 bases and J by 7 bases, with 4 bases between the two germline ends. CDR3 DNA sequence: TGTGCCAGCAGCGTAGAGGGCGGGGAGCTGTTTTTT. This codes for CASSVEGGELFF. Supplemented by reference TRBV9 and TRBJ2-2, the full variable domain reads DSGVTQTPKHLITATGQRVTLRCSPRSGDLSVYWYQQSLDQGLQFLIQYYNGEERAKGNILERFSAQQFPDLHSELNLSSLELGDSALYFCASSVEGGELFFGEGSRLTVL.

In this sample, this clonotype turned up many times. The chain has TRBV5-1 and TRBJ2-3, with D tentatively TRBD1 (6 bases). The assigned J gene may be wrong: the sequence end matches TRBJ1-1 better. Germline CDR1 SGHRS, CDR2 YFSETQ. The CDR3 is made up of 13 amino acids. For the CDR3, the DNA is TGCGCCAGCAGCAAGGACACACAGGGAGTAGCTTTCTTT. It yields the protein CASSKDTQGVAFF.

This clonotype was observed at least ten times. The V and J genes are TRBV2 and TRBJ2-5, with D possibly TRBD2 on 5 matching bases. Germline assignment: CDR1 SNHLY and CDR2 FYNNEI. CDR3 size: 13 residues. Trimming took 5 bases from V and 3 from J, leaving 10 bases between them. CDR3 sequence reads: CASSRTEEETQYF. The CDR3 nucleotides read TGTGCCAGCAGTAGGACGGAGGAAGAGACCCAGTACTTC.

This clonotype was counted at least ten times. This rearrangement joins TRBV9 to TRBJ2-5; tentatively, D is TRBD2 (6 bases). The CDR3 is 18 residues long. V was trimmed by 0 bases and J by 2 bases, leaving 20 bases between them. The germline V gene encodes CDR1 SGDLS and CDR2 YYNGEE. The CDR3 DNA reads as TGTGCCAGCAGCGTAGTTCCCCCGTTGGGGACTGGACAAGAGACCCAGTACTTC. It specifies CASSVVPPLGTGQETQYF.

V is TRBV6-2 or TRBV6-3 and J is TRBJ1-1, with D uncertain. The V gene's germline CDR1 is MNHEY and CDR2 SVGEGT. The CDR3 contains 14 residues. Trimming left V 5 bases short and J 2 bases short, with 12 bases between. Written as DNA, the CDR3 is TGTGCCAGCAGTACGGTGGGCGGAAACACTGAAGCTTTCTTT. Residues: CASSTVGGNTEAFF.

This clonotype was seen more than once but under ten times. This sequence joins TRBV20-1 and TRBJ1-4; D remains ambiguous. V shed 0 bases and J shed 6 bases, with 11 bases lying between them. The CDR3 has 14 amino acids. Per germline, CDR1 DFQATT and CDR2 SNEGSKA (reference sequence). Written as DNA, the CDR3 is TGCAGTGCTAGAGATCGAGGGAGGGATGAAAAACTGTTTTTT. Translated: CSARDRGRDEKLFF.

There are many counts of this clonotype. The chain combines TRBV6-5 with TRBJ2-5; TRBD2 is a possible D gene (5 bases). Looked up from germline, CDR1 is MNHEY and CDR2 is SVGAGI. The V gene lost 2 bases and the J gene lost 7 bases, with 17 bases spanning the gap. The CDR3 totals 15 residues. The CDR3 DNA reads as TGTGCCAGCAGTTACGGCCGGGCGGGCTATAGGACCCAGTACTTC. The encoded protein is CASSYGRAGYRTQYF.

This clonotype showed up many times. V is TRBV20-1 and J is TRBJ1-5; D uncertain. V lost 0 bases and J 4 bases, leaving 13 bases between the germline ends. CDR1 and CDR2 from the germline V gene are DFQATT and SNEGSKA (reference sequence). The CDR3 spans 15 residues. CDR3 sequence reads: CSARDMAVGNQPQHF. Written as DNA, the CDR3 is TGCAGTGCTAGAGATATGGCCGTAGGGAATCAGCCCCAGCATTTT.

The rearrangement uses TRBV6-5 and TRBJ2-5; possibly TRBD1 for D (6 bases). Per the germline V gene, CDR1 is MNHEY and CDR2 is SVGAGI. This CDR3 spans 13 amino acids. V was trimmed by 4 bases and J by 4 bases, leaving 10 bases between them. The CDR3 spells CASSLGHTETQYF. In DNA, the CDR3 is TGTGCCAGCAGTTTGGGACATACAGAGACCCAGTACTTC.

This clonotype was recorded many times. This chain connects TRBV27 to TRBJ2-2, with unresolved D. This CDR3 comprises 10 residues. V was clipped by 8 bases and J by 6 bases, with 4 bases between them. Per the germline V gene, CDR1 is MNHEY and CDR2 is SMNVEV (reference sequence). CDR3 coding DNA: TGTGCCAGCGGCGCCGGGGAGCTGTTTTTT. Translating gives CASGAGELFF.